This T cell receptor (beta chain) was identified in a study of glioma-infiltrating T cells. Using RNA template, CDR3s of TCR alpha and beta were amplified with iRepertoire arm-PCR. TCRdb passed the multiplex PCR reads through MiXCR, listing each CDR3 protein once. The profile covers approximately 190,000 distinct CDR3 sequences, with 25% to 35% appearing a single time and 20% to 25% taken by the ten largest. Germline CDR1 is SQVTM and CDR2 is ANQGSEA. The CDR3 covers 12 residues. Trimming shortened V by 7 bases and J by 10 bases, and 16 bases separated the two germline ends. Study-wide points: Above-expected tissue-blood divergence occurred in all gliomas, most in low-grade ones.

This clonotype was seen many times. Its antigen is not identified. The sample comprised glioma tissue, nonneoplastic brain tissue, or PBMCs (not recorded which). This TCR was sampled from a human donor with low-grade glioma or glioblastoma, undergoing nonglioma brain surgery, or in good health (not recorded which). The genes are TRBV29-1 and TRBJ1-4; tentative D call: TRBD1 (6 bases). The CDR3 sequence: CSGQVDRGKLFF. CDR3 bases: TGCAGCGGACAGGTGGATCGCGGAAAACTGTTTTTT.